This TCR beta chain was identified during a study of cytomegalovirus exposure and HLA in healthy donors. The CDR3 is 16 amino acids. The V and J ends lost 5 bases and 4 bases, in that order; junction bases with no gene match: 10. Germline V gives CDR1 MNHEY, CDR2 SMNVEV (reference sequence). Clones were sequenced by immunoSEQ multiplex PCR, and TCRdb holds only the in-frame ones, with some missing. The sample has more than 90,000 clones, less than 90% seen once. This TCR was sampled from a man aged 18 to 30 in good health and CMV-seropositive. The chain employs TRBV27 and TRBJ2-2, with 7 positions matching TRBD1. The material sequenced was PBMCs. The CDR3 nucleotides are TGTGCCAGCAGTCCCCCGACAGGGCCGAGCACCGGGGAGCTGTTTTTT. It codes for CASSPPTGPSTGELFF.